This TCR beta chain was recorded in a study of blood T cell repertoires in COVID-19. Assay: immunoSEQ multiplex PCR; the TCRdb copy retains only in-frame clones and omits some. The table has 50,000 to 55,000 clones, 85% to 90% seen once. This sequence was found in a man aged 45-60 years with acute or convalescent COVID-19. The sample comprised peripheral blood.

The CDR3 sequence is CATHPLGGSPLHF. The CDR3 DNA follows: TGTGCCACCCACCCGTTGGGGGGTTCACCCCTCCACTTT. The chain has TRBV27 and TRBJ1-6, with a tentative D call TRBD1 (5 bases). The CDR3 spans 13 residues. Germline values: CDR1 MNHEY, CDR2 SMNVEV (reference sequence). V lost 10 bases to trimming and J lost 9 bases, with 16 bases between them.